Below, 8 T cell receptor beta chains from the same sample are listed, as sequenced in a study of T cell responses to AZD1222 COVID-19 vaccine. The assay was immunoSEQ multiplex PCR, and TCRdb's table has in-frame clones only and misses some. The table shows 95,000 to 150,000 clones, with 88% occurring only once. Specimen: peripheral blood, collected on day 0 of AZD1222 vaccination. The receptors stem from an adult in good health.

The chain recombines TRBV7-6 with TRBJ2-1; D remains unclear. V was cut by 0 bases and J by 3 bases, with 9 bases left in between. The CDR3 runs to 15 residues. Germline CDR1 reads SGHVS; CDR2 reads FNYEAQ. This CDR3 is CASSLAVVYYNEQFF. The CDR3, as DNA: TGTGCCAGCAGCTTAGCGGTGGTCTACTACAATGAGCAGTTCTTC.

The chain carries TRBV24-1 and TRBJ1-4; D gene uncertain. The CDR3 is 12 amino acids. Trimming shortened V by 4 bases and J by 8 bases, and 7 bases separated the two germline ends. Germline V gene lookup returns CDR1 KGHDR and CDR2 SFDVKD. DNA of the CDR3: TGTGCCACCAGTGACGAGGGAGAAAAACTGTTTTTT. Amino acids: CATSDEGEKLFF.

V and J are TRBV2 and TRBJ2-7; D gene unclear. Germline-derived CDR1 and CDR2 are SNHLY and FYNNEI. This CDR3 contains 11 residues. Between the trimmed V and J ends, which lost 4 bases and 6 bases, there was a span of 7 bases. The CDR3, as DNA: TGTGCCAGCAGTGGGGCCCCCGAGCAGTACTTC. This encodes CASSGAPEQYF.

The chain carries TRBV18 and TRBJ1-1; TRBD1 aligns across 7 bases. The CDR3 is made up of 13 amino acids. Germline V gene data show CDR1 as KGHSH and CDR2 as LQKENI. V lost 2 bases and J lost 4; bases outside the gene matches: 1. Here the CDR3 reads CASSPYRGTEAFF. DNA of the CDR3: TGTGCCAGCTCACCATACAGGGGCACTGAAGCTTTCTTT.

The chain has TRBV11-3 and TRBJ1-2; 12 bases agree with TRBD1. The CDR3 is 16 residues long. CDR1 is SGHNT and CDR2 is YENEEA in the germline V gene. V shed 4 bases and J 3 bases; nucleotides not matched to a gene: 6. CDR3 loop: CASSSRRDRGHYGYTF. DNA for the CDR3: TGTGCCAGCAGCTCCAGAAGGGACAGGGGGCACTATGGCTACACCTTC.

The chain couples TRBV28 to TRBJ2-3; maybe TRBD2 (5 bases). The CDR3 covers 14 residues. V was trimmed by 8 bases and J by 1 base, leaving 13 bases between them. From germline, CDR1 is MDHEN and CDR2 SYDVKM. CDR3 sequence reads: CASDEGGGTDTQYF. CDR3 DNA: TGTGCCAGCGACGAGGGCGGAGGCACAGATACGCAGTATTTT.

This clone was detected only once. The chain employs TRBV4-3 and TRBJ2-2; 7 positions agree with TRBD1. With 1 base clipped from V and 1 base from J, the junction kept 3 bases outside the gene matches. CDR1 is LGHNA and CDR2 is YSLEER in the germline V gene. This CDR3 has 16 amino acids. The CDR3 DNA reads TGCGCCAGCAGCCAAGCCGGGGACAGGAACACCGGGGAGCTGTTTTTT. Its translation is CASSQAGDRNTGELFF.

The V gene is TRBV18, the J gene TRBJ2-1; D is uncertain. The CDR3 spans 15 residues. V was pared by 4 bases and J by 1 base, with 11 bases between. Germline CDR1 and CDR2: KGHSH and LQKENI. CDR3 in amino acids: CASSQAETSYNEQFF. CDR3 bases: TGTGCCAGCTCACAGGCGGAGACGTCCTACAATGAGCAGTTCTTC.